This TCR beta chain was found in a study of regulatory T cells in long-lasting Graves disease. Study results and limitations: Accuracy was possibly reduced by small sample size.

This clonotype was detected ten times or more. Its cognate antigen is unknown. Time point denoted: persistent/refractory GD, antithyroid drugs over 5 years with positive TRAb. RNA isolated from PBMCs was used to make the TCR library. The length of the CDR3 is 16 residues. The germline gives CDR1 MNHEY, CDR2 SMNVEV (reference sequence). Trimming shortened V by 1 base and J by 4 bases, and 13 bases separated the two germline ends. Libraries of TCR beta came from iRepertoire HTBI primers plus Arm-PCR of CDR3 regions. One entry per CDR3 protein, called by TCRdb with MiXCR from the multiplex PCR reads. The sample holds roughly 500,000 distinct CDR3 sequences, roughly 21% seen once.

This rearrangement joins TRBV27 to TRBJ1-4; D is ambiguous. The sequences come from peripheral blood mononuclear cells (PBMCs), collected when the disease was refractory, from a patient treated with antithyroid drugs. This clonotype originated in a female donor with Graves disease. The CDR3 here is CASSLLFDGNNEKLFF. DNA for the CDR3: TGTGCCAGCAGTTTATTATTCGACGGCAATAATGAAAAACTGTTTTTT.